A selection of T cell receptor beta chains follows, all from one sample in a study of blood T cell repertoires in COVID-19. Profiled with immunoSEQ multiplex PCR; TCRdb holds only in-frame clones, not every one. Among some 460,000 clones listed, around 90% were seen once. The sequenced sample was PBMCs or T cells enriched from blood (not recorded which). Source of these receptors: a woman in her late teens or twenties who had recovered from COVID-19. The CDR3 runs from the conserved cysteine through the conserved F or W. Each record gives: J gene, clone size, V gene, D gene, CDR3 DNA, CDR3 protein. D genes are given only for firm matches. Only part of the rows carry a size: once, few, many, or a class if the clone is expanded.

J gene: TRBJ1-5
clone size: NA
V gene: TRBV30
D gene: NA
CDR3 DNA: TGTGCCTGGAGTCCCGGACAGAATCAGCCCCAGCATTTT
CDR3 protein: CAWSPGQNQPQHF

J gene: TRBJ1-2
clone size: NA
V gene: TRBV27
D gene: NA
CDR3 DNA: TGTGCCAGCAGTTTAGGGGGGTATGGGAACTATGGCTACACCTTC
CDR3 protein: CASSLGGYGNYGYTF

J gene: TRBJ2-2
clone size: NA
V gene: TRBV24-1
D gene: NA
CDR3 DNA: TGTGCCACCAGTGATCCGGGACTTTATACCGGGGAGCTGTTTTTT
CDR3 protein: CATSDPGLYTGELFF

J gene: TRBJ2-3
clone size: NA
V gene: TRBV9
D gene: TRBD2
CDR3 DNA: TGTGCCAGCAGCGTAGTCGGACTAGCGGGGAGCACAGATACGCAGTATTTT
CDR3 protein: CASSVVGLAGSTDTQYF

J gene: TRBJ1-4
clone size: NA
V gene: TRBV5-1
D gene: NA
CDR3 DNA: TGCGCCAGCAGCTTGGCAGGCACTAATGAAAAACTGTTTTTT
CDR3 protein: CASSLAGTNEKLFF

J gene: TRBJ1-2
clone size: few
V gene: TRBV5-1
D gene: TRBD1
CDR3 DNA: TGCGCCAGCAGCTTCCCACCGTCGACAGGGGAGGGGGCTGACTATGGCTACACCTTC
CDR3 protein: CASSFPPSTGEGADYGYTF

J gene: TRBJ1-1
clone size: NA
V gene: TRBV5-1
D gene: TRBD1
CDR3 DNA: TGCGCCAGCAGCCCTTGGACAGGGAACACTGAAGCTTTCTTT
CDR3 protein: CASSPWTGNTEAFF

J gene: TRBJ1-1
clone size: NA
V gene: TRBV5-1
D gene: NA
CDR3 DNA: TGCGCCAGCCGGCGAGGGATTTTTGACACTGAAGCTTTCTTT
CDR3 protein: CASRRGIFDTEAFF

J gene: TRBJ2-7
clone size: NA
V gene: TRBV10-1
D gene: TRBD2
CDR3 DNA: TGCGCCAGCAGTCCCGGGACTAGCGGGGGGGACGACGAGCAGTACTTC
CDR3 protein: CASSPGTSGGDDEQYF

J gene: TRBJ2-2
clone size: NA
V gene: TRBV10-3
D gene: TRBD1
CDR3 DNA: TGTGCCATCAGTGAGTCCCGACCGGGACAGGGAAACACCGGGGAGCTGTTTTTT
CDR3 protein: CAISESRPGQGNTGELFF

J gene: TRBJ2-1
clone size: NA
V gene: TRBV5-1
D gene: TRBD2
CDR3 DNA: TGCGCCAGCAGCTTTCCGACGGGAGGGGACTGGATGAATGAGCAGTTCTTC
CDR3 protein: CASSFPTGGDWMNEQFF

J gene: TRBJ1-6
clone size: few
V gene: TRBV25-1
D gene: TRBD1
CDR3 DNA: TGTGCCAGCAGTGAATTAAGAGGGGGCCTGAATTCACCCCTCCACTTT
CDR3 protein: CASSELRGGLNSPLHF

J gene: TRBJ1-2
clone size: few
V gene: TRBV6-6
D gene: TRBD1
CDR3 DNA: TGTGCCAGCAGTCCTGGGGGGACAGAAGTGGGGCTCTATGGCTACACCTTC
CDR3 protein: CASSPGGTEVGLYGYTF

J gene: TRBJ1-2
clone size: few
V gene: TRBV6-5
D gene: NA
CDR3 DNA: TGTGCCAGCAGTTTCCGGGTGGACAGTGCGGATTATGGCTACACCTTC
CDR3 protein: CASSFRVDSADYGYTF

J gene: TRBJ1-2
clone size: few
V gene: TRBV18
D gene: TRBD1
CDR3 DNA: TGTGCCAGCAACACAGGGGGCCATGGCTACACCTTC
CDR3 protein: CASNTGGHGYTF

J gene: TRBJ2-6
clone size: once
V gene: TRBV3-1/TRBV3-2
D gene: NA
CDR3 DNA: TGTGCCAGCAGCCCCTTAGGGAGGCCTGGGGCCAACGTCCTGACTTTC
CDR3 protein: CASSPLGRPGANVLTF

J gene: TRBJ2-7
clone size: NA
V gene: TRBV7-2
D gene: NA
CDR3 DNA: TGTGCCAGCGCCGCGGAGGTAGCACGGGTGCAGTACTTC
CDR3 protein: CASAAEVARVQYF

J gene: TRBJ1-3
clone size: once
V gene: TRBV4-1
D gene: NA
CDR3 DNA: TGCGCCAGCAGCCTGAGGGTAGAGGCTGGAAACACCATATATTTT
CDR3 protein: CASSLRVEAGNTIYF

J gene: TRBJ1-1
clone size: NA
V gene: TRBV4-2
D gene: NA
CDR3 DNA: TGTGCCAGCAGCCCGTTGGGGGGGAACACTGAAGCTTTCTTT
CDR3 protein: CASSPLGGNTEAFF